These 27 T cell receptor beta chains were all obtained from the same sample, sequenced in a study of T cells in Graves' hyperthyroidism and ophthalmopathy. Amplification of TCR beta CDR3 regions was performed using RNA transcripts as template. The HTBI set primed first-round TCR CDR3 RT-PCR. A single record per CDR3 protein comes from TCRdb applying MiXCR to the multiplex PCR reads. Among around 700,000 distinct CDR3 sequences, approximately 36% were seen once, and the ten largest hold less than 35%. Material for sequencing was blood. The receptors derive from a woman between 35 and 50 years old with Graves' hyperthyroidism.

A few counts support this clonotype. The rearrangement joins TRBV6-5 to TRBJ2-7, with 7 bases that match TRBD1. The germline V gene encodes CDR1 MNHEY and CDR2 SVGAGI. J was trimmed by 5 bases and V by 5 bases; bases with no gene match: 6. The CDR3 is 13 amino acids. CDR3 protein: CASSTGQAHEQYF. The CDR3 bases are TGTGCCAGCAGTACCGGACAGGCCCACGAGCAGTACTTC.

This clonotype showed up just once. It is likely a read error, because the conserved phenylalanine at the end of the CDR3 is missing. V usage is TRBV19 and J usage is TRBJ1-3; no definite D call. The CDR3 spans 13 residues. Germline CDR1 is LNHDA and CDR2 is SQIVND (reference sequence). V gave up 4 bases and J gave up 8 bases, with 12 bases separating them. The CDR3 DNA reads as TGTGCCAGTAGTAAAGCGACCCTGGACACCATATATTCT. It translates to CASSKATLDTIYS.

This clonotype was recorded a few times. This rearrangement joins TRBV4-1 to TRBJ1-2, with D unresolved. CDR3 length: 15 amino acids. Germline V lookup: CDR1 MGHRA, CDR2 YSYEKL. Trimming removed 1 base from V and 0 bases from J, with 9 bases in between. The CDR3 loop is CASSQGVAPNYGYTF. DNA for the CDR3: TGCGCCAGCAGCCAAGGAGTGGCCCCTAACTATGGCTACACCTTC.

The chain carries TRBV12-3 or TRBV12-4 and TRBJ2-2, with D hard to call. The V end lost 6 bases, the J end lost 0 bases, and 5 bases lay between the germline ends. CDR3 length: 13 residues. The DNA of the CDR3 is TGTGCCAGCAGGCCTCCGAACACCGGGGAGCTGTTTTTT. Translated: CASRPPNTGELFF.

This clonotype was observed a handful of times. This chain uses TRBV12-3 or TRBV12-4 with TRBJ1-2; possible D gene TRBD1, 6 bases. The CDR3 spans 17 residues. V dropped 3 bases and J dropped 3 bases, with 20 bases sitting between them. The CDR3 loop is CASSFVVSQGLYYGYTF. The DNA for the CDR3 is TGTGCCAGCAGTTTTGTGGTCAGCCAGGGGCTTTACTATGGCTACACCTTC.

Many counts were recorded for this clonotype. V usage is TRBV5-5 and J usage is TRBJ1-1; no clear D. Germline V gene lookup returns CDR1 SGHKS and CDR2 YYEKEE (reference sequence). The germline V and J ends were trimmed by 3 bases and 1 base, with 10 bases remaining between them. The CDR3 covers 14 residues. This chain's CDR3 is CASSSWGKNTEAFF. In nucleotides, the CDR3 is TGTGCCAGCAGCTCGTGGGGTAAGAACACTGAAGCTTTCTTT.

This clonotype was counted ten times or more. The rearrangement uses TRBV24-1 and TRBJ2-5; tentative D call: TRBD1 (6 bases). V lost 9 bases to trimming and J lost 2 bases, with 9 bases between them. This CDR3 comprises 12 residues. Germline CDR1 and CDR2: KGHDR and SFDVKD. CDR3 sequence: CATEDRQETQYF. DNA for the CDR3: TGTGCCACCGAGGACAGACAAGAGACCCAGTACTTC.

V usage is TRBV6-1 and J usage is TRBJ2-7, with a possible D match to TRBD1 (5 bases). This CDR3 is 12 amino acids long. Trimming removed 6 bases from V and 6 bases from J, with 12 bases in between. Per germline, CDR1 MNHNS and CDR2 SASEGT. The CDR3 coding sequence is TGTGCCAGCAGCCCAGGGATGATCGAGCAGTACTTC. Translation: CASSPGMIEQYF.

Many counts were recorded for this clonotype. The V gene is TRBV7-9, the J gene TRBJ1-1, with 7 bases lining up with TRBD1. From germline, CDR1 is SEHNR and CDR2 FQNEAQ (reference sequence). CDR3 size: 14 residues. V shed 3 bases, J shed 4 bases, and the junction held 5 bases outside the gene matches. DNA of the CDR3: TGTGCCAGCAGCTTGTTACAGGGGAGCACTGAAGCTTTCTTT. The encoded protein is CASSLLQGSTEAFF. The full variable domain, in which reference TRBV7-9 and TRBJ1-1 provide the parts outside the CDR3, is DTGVSQNPRHKITKRGQNVTFRCDPISEHNRLYWYRQTLGQGPEFLTYFQNEAQLEKSRLLSDRFSAERPKGSFSTLEIQRTEQGDSAMYLCASSLLQGSTEAFFGQGTRLTVV.

This chain links TRBV12-3 or TRBV12-4 with TRBJ1-4; D not resolved. This CDR3 spans 11 amino acids. V shed 6 bases and J shed 13 bases, with 12 bases lying between them. The CDR3, as DNA: TGTGCCAGCAGCGAAGTCGGAAGACTGTTTTTT. This gives the protein CASSEVGRLFF.

The chain joins TRBV7-9 to TRBJ2-2; TRBD2 agrees at 7 bases. Losses at the gene ends were 6 bases for V and 6 bases for J; bases not matched to a gene: 10. This CDR3 has 15 amino acids. Germline assignment: CDR1 SEHNR and CDR2 FQNEAQ (reference sequence). This CDR3 is CASSPERGVPGELFF. In nucleotides, the CDR3 is TGTGCCAGCAGTCCCGAGCGGGGAGTACCCGGGGAGCTGTTTTTT.

This clonotype occurred many times. The chain is built from TRBV29-1 and TRBJ2-2; D is unresolved. Germline CDR1 reads SQVTM; CDR2 reads ANQGSEA. CDR3 length: 13 amino acids. The V and J ends lost 3 bases and 1 base respectively, with 6 bases between them. In DNA, the CDR3 is TGCAGCGTTGATCCTCTGAACACCGGGGAGCTGTTTTTT. It codes for CSVDPLNTGELFF.

This clonotype was seen ten or more times. This chain connects TRBV7-9 to TRBJ2-5; no clear D gene. The V end lost 4 bases, the J end lost 2 bases, and 5 bases lay between the germline ends. The CDR3 loop spans 12 amino acids. The V gene's germline CDR1 is SEHNR and CDR2 FQNEAQ (reference sequence). In DNA form, the CDR3 reads TGTGCCAGCAGCTCCACACAAGAGACCCAGTACTTC. Residues: CASSSTQETQYF.

V gene TRBV12-3 or TRBV12-4 combines with J gene TRBJ1-2; no clear D. The V and J ends lost 7 bases and 5 bases respectively, with 23 bases between them. The CDR3 sequence is 16 residues long. The CDR3 protein is CASISSPEGLMYGYTF. The CDR3 DNA reads as TGTGCCAGCATTAGTTCCCCAGAAGGGTTAATGTATGGCTACACCTTC.

The J gene is TRBJ2-7, the V gene TRBV12-3 or TRBV12-4, with 15 bases aligning to TRBD2. Trimming at V came to 6 bases and at J to 1 base, leaving 13 bases not matched to a gene. The CDR3 covers 19 residues. As DNA, the CDR3 is TGTGCCAGCAGCCGCGGGGGACTAGCGGGAGGCGATTATTCCTACGAGCAGTACTTC. Its protein product is CASSRGGLAGGDYSYEQYF.

In the case of this clonotype: No conserved phenylalanine or tryptophan is present at the end of the CDR3, so a read error is the likely explanation. V and J are TRBV4-2 and TRBJ1-5, with D hard to call. V dropped 3 bases and J dropped 3 bases, with 9 bases sitting between them. CDR3 size: 14 residues. The germline CDR1 and CDR2 sequences are LGHNA and YNFKEQ. CDR3 residues: CASSHLELNQPQHL. The CDR3 DNA sequence: TGTGCCAGCAGCCATTTGGAACTCAATCAGCCCCAGCATCTT.

The CDR3 region has the DNA TGCAGTGCTAGAGATGTAGGGACAGGGGTTGATGGCTACACCTTC. Residues: CSARDVGTGVDGYTF. J is TRBJ1-2 and V is TRBV20-1; 10 bases are shared with TRBD1. V lost 0 bases and J lost 6; bases outside the gene matches: 7. CDR3 length: 15 amino acids. Germline V CDR1 and CDR2: DFQATT, SNEGSKA (reference sequence).

This clonotype was recorded at least ten times. The CDR3 here is CASSLVSGYTF. The CDR3 DNA is TGTGCCAGCAGCTTAGTCAGCGGCTACACCTTC. The V and J genes are TRBV7-2 and TRBJ1-2, with D uncertain. Germline V lookup: CDR1 SGHTA, CDR2 FQGNSA. The CDR3 is 11 residues long. V was trimmed by 1 base and J by 8 bases, leaving 5 bases between them.

The V call is TRBV10-3, the J call TRBJ1-5; D may be TRBD1 (5 bases). This CDR3 comprises 14 residues. Between the trimmed V and J ends, which lost 11 bases and 3 bases, there was a span of 17 bases. Germline V lookup: CDR1 ENHRY, CDR2 SYGVKD. The DNA of the CDR3 is TGTGCCTGGAGTGGCGCAGGGCTCAATCAGCCCCAGCATTTT. This gives the protein CAWSGAGLNQPQHF.

The gene calls are TRBV7-3 and TRBJ2-7, with D perhaps TRBD1 or TRBD2 (5 bases each). The germline gives CDR1 SGHTA, CDR2 FQGTGA. Trimming left V 6 bases short and J 4 bases short, with 19 bases between. The CDR3 consists of 15 residues. Here the CDR3 reads CASSLRVDRLYEQYF. For the CDR3, the DNA is TGTGCCAGCAGTCTCCGTGTCGACAGACTATACGAGCAGTACTTC. The full variable domain, with the rest looked up from reference TRBV7-3 and TRBJ2-7, is GAGVSQTPSNKVTEKGKYVELRCDPISGHTALYWYRQSLGQGPEFLIYFQGTGAADDSGLPNDRFFAVRPEGSVSTLKIQRTERGDSAVYLCASSLRVDRLYEQYFGPGTRLTVT.

This clonotype was detected many times. The gene calls are TRBV19 and TRBJ2-5, with 12 bases matching TRBD2. CDR3 size: 16 residues. The junction had 7 bases not matched to a gene; V was cut back by 6 bases and J by 2 bases. Germline-derived CDR1 and CDR2 are LNHDA and SQIVND (reference sequence). The CDR3 loop reads CASSIGLAGPQETQYF. The CDR3 DNA reads TGTGCCAGTAGCATTGGACTAGCGGGACCACAAGAGACCCAGTACTTC.

For this clonotype: Since a much larger clone is just one base distant, this may be a read error. The chain carries TRBV7-2 and TRBJ1-3; no clear D gene. The V and J ends lost 4 bases and 7 bases respectively, with 11 bases between them. Germline CDR1 SGHTA, CDR2 FQGNSA. The CDR3 is 13 amino acids. CDR3 bases: TGTGCCAGCAGCTCCGGACGGGCGAACACCATATATTTT. Translation gives CASSSGRANTIYF.

This clonotype was recorded a few times. CDR3 sequence reads: CASKFGERAFTEAFF. The CDR3 nucleotides are TGTGCCAGTAAGTTCGGAGAGAGGGCGTTCACTGAAGCTTTCTTT. The chain employs TRBV19 and TRBJ1-1; D is undetermined. CDR3 size: 15 residues. Germline lookup yields CDR1 LNHDA and CDR2 SQIVND (reference sequence). Trimming took 7 bases from V and 4 from J, leaving 19 bases between them.

V gene TRBV2 combines with J gene TRBJ2-1; 8 positions agree with TRBD1. The CDR3 is 15 amino acids. From germline, CDR1 is SNHLY and CDR2 FYNNEI. V gave up 4 bases and J gave up 9 bases; unmatched junction bases: 11. CDR3 amino acids: CASSARWRQGREQFF. CDR3 coding DNA: TGTGCCAGCAGTGCGAGATGGAGACAGGGGCGTGAGCAGTTCTTC. Variable domain in full (rest from reference TRBV2 and TRBJ2-1): EPEVTQTPSHQVTQMGQEVILRCVPISNHLYFYWYRQILGQKVEFLVSFYNNEISEKSEIFDDQFSVERPDGSNFTLKIRSTKLEDSAMYFCASSARWRQGREQFFGPGTRLTVL.

This clonotype was counted many times. This rearrangement joins TRBV29-1 to TRBJ1-2; D remains unclear. The germline V gene encodes CDR1 SQVTM and CDR2 ANQGSEA. The germline V and J ends were trimmed by 5 bases and 1 base, with 14 bases remaining between them. This CDR3 comprises 14 residues. CDR3 sequence: CSVSPAPLNYGYTF. The DNA of the CDR3 is TGCAGCGTTTCTCCGGCTCCCCTTAACTATGGCTACACCTTC.

This chain connects TRBV20-1 to TRBJ2-7, with TRBD2 identical over 7 bases. The CDR3 has 12 residues. Germline V gives CDR1 DFQATT, CDR2 SNEGSKA (reference sequence). J lost 4 bases, V lost 6 bases, and 6 bases had no gene match. The CDR3 DNA is TGCAGTGCCCGACTAGCAGATTACGAGCAGTACTTC. This gives the protein CSARLADYEQYF.

In its sample, this clonotype was seen many times. The V call is TRBV7-2, the J call TRBJ2-5, with D perhaps matching TRBD2 (5 bases). The CDR3 is 15 amino acids. V was shortened by 2 bases and J by 4 bases, with 14 bases between the two germline ends. Germline-derived CDR1 and CDR2 are SGHTA and FQGNSA. This CDR3 reads CASSLRGSEVETQYF. The DNA of the CDR3 is TGTGCCAGCAGCTTACGAGGTAGCGAAGTAGAGACCCAGTACTTC.